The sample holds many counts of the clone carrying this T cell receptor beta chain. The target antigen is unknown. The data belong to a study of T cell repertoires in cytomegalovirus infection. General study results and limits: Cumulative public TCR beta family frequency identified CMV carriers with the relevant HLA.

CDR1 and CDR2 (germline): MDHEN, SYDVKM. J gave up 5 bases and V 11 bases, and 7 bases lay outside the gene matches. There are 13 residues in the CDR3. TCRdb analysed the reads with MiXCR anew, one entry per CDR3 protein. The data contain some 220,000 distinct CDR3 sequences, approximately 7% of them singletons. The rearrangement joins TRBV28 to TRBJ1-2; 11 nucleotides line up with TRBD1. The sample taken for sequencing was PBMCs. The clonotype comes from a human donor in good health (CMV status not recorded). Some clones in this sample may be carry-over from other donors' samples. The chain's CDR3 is CAHEGQGGYGYTF. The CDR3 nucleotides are TGTGCCCACGAGGGACAGGGGGGTTATGGCTACACCTTC.